These 27 T cell receptor beta chains were all obtained from the same sample, sequenced in a study of T cell responses to AZD1222 COVID-19 vaccine (dated by TCRdb to the early 2020s). Libraries came from the immunoSEQ multiplex PCR assay. TCRdb mirrors the immuneACCESS table, restricted to in-frame sequences. Some clones are absent from its copies; in checked studies, under half trace to an unresolved V gene, and the reason for the others is unknown. This sample is represented by around 110,000 clones; almost 95% of them were singletons. The biggest ten clones account for 1.7% of the sample. Taken with the paper, the label for time point translates to: baseline before first vaccination. The sample was peripheral blood, taken on day 0 of AZD1222 vaccination. The receptor source for this set is an adult in good health.

The chain uses TRBV6-2 or TRBV6-3 and TRBJ1-1, with D possibly being TRBD1 (5 bases). V lost 5 bases and J 0 bases, leaving 13 bases between the germline ends. The CDR3 is made up of 15 amino acids. Looked up from germline, CDR1 is MNHEY and CDR2 is SVGEGT. The CDR3 nucleotides are TGTGCCAGCAGTCCCCCGGGGGAAATGAACACTGAAGCTTTCTTT. This gives the protein CASSPPGEMNTEAFF.

The CDR3 protein is CASSIVGFSGNTIYF. Written as DNA, the CDR3 is TGTGCCAGTAGTATTGTGGGTTTTTCTGGAAACACCATATATTTT. The genes are TRBV19 and TRBJ1-3; the D is unclear. In germline, CDR1 is LNHDA, CDR2 SQIVND (reference sequence). Trimming left V 3 bases short and J 1 base short, with 10 bases between. The length of the CDR3 is 15 residues.

The chain links TRBV5-1 to TRBJ2-4, with 7 positions matching TRBD1. The CDR3 extends over 12 amino acids. V shed 4 bases and J 8 bases; nucleotides not matched to a gene: 3. CDR1 is SGHRS and CDR2 is YFSETQ in the germline V gene. As DNA, the CDR3 is TGCGCCAGCAGCCACGACAGGGACATTCAGTACTTC. It encodes CASSHDRDIQYF.

The CDR3 coding sequence is TGTGCCAGCAGCTTAGGTCGGGGGGGCAGCTACGAGCAGTACTTC. Translating gives CASSLGRGGSYEQYF. The chain carries TRBV7-9 and TRBJ2-7, with TRBD2 matching over 8 bases. With 1 base clipped from V and 3 bases from J, the junction kept 5 bases outside the gene matches. Germline V CDR1 and CDR2: SEHNR, FQNEAQ (reference sequence). This CDR3 region has 15 residues.

The chain joins TRBV7-8 to TRBJ1-5; 8 positions match TRBD1. The ends lost 3 bases at V and 2 bases at J; junction bases unmatched: 3. From germline, CDR1 is SGHVS and CDR2 FQNEAQ. CDR3 size: 15 residues. The DNA of the CDR3 is TGTGCCAGCAGCTTGGACAGGGTCCGCAATCAGCCCCAGCATTTT. The encoded protein is CASSLDRVRNQPQHF.

The rearrangement uses TRBV5-1 and TRBJ2-5, with 8 positions matching TRBD2. The CDR3 is 14 residues long. V lost 4 bases and J lost 3; bases outside the gene matches: 5. CDR1 and CDR2 (germline): SGHRS, YFSETQ. CDR3 loop: CASSPFSGKETQYF. Written as DNA, the CDR3 is TGCGCCAGCAGCCCATTTAGCGGGAAAGAGACCCAGTACTTC.

The CDR3 protein is CASSLGRETQYF. CDR3 DNA: TGTGCCAGCAGCTTGGGTAGGGAAACGCAGTATTTT. The chain uses TRBV5-8 and TRBJ2-3; no clear D. Per the germline V gene, CDR1 is SGHTS and CDR2 is YDEGEE. The CDR3 is 12 amino acids. Trimming left V 0 bases short and J 9 bases short, with 8 bases between.

V usage is TRBV6-5 and J usage is TRBJ1-1, with 7 positions matching TRBD1. The germline V gene encodes CDR1 MNHEY and CDR2 SVGAGI. The V and J ends lost 0 bases and 7 bases, in that order; junction bases with no gene match: 2. CDR3 size: 13 residues. DNA of the CDR3: TGTGCCAGCAGTTACTCTCAGGGGGGTGAAGCTTTCTTT. Its translation is CASSYSQGGEAFF.

The V gene is TRBV6-5, the J gene TRBJ2-3, with a weak D call TRBD2 (5 bases). Germline loops: CDR1 MNHEY, CDR2 SVGAGI. V lost 2 bases, J lost 6 bases, and 12 bases lay in between. The CDR3 spans 14 residues. CDR3 in amino acids: CASSYRIPGDTQYF. CDR3 DNA: TGTGCCAGCAGTTACCGTATCCCGGGGGATACGCAGTATTTT.

This clone turned up a few times. This sequence joins TRBV13 and TRBJ1-1; D not resolved. V was cut by 0 bases and J by 5 bases, with 10 bases left in between. CDR1 is PRHDT and CDR2 is FYEKMQ in the germline V gene (reference sequence). This CDR3 has 14 amino acids. This CDR3 is CASSLGSSRTEAFF. As DNA, the CDR3 is TGTGCCAGCAGCTTAGGTTCCTCCAGGACTGAAGCTTTCTTT.

This chain links TRBV3-1 (or the pseudogene TRBV3-2) with TRBJ1-2; D may be TRBD1 (6 bases). The CDR3 length is 13 residues. V lost 4 bases, J lost 4 bases, and 10 bases lay in between. The germline CDR1 and CDR2 sequences are LGHDT and YNNKEL (reference sequence). CDR3 amino acids: CASSPGTLYGYTF. CDR3 nucleotide sequence: TGTGCCAGCAGCCCCGGGACACTCTATGGCTACACCTTC.

On this clone: Other DNA sequences in the sample encode the same CDR3. The chain employs TRBV10-3 and TRBJ2-3, with 12 nucleotides matching TRBD2. Per the germline V gene, CDR1 is ENHRY and CDR2 is SYGVKD. The CDR3 runs to 15 residues. Losses at the gene ends were 4 bases for V and 1 base for J; bases not matched to a gene: 0. The CDR3 coding sequence is TGTGCCATCAGTGGACTAGCGGGGGGCACAGATACGCAGTATTTT. Translating it yields CAISGLAGGTDTQYF.

The chain employs TRBV5-8 and TRBJ1-5, with TRBD1 identical over 7 bases. J lost 5 bases, V lost 0 bases, and 11 bases had no gene match. The CDR3 extends over 17 amino acids. Germline V gives CDR1 SGHTS, CDR2 YDEGEE. The CDR3 loop is CASSLAILGTAHQPQHF. CDR3 DNA: TGTGCCAGCAGCTTGGCAATTTTGGGGACAGCTCATCAGCCCCAGCATTTT.

The V call is TRBV30, the J call TRBJ2-2, with 14 bases that match TRBD2. V lost 1 base to trimming and J lost 7 bases; unmatched junction nucleotides: 8. Per the germline V gene, CDR1 is GTSNPN and CDR2 is SVGIG (reference sequence). This CDR3 spans 17 amino acids. CDR3 sequence reads: CAWSALGLAGVGGELFF. CDR3 in DNA: TGTGCCTGGAGTGCCCTGGGACTAGCGGGAGTAGGCGGGGAGCTGTTTTTT.

The chain links TRBV3-1 (or the pseudogene TRBV3-2) to TRBJ1-1; 7 positions agree with TRBD1. CDR3 length: 15 residues. Germline lookup yields CDR1 LGHDT and CDR2 YNNKEL (reference sequence). V trimming: 4 bases; J trimming: 4 bases; junction bases outside the gene matches: 9. The CDR3 coding sequence is TGTGCCAGCAGCCCCATGGAGGGGGCGCGCACTGAAGCTTTCTTT. It translates to CASSPMEGARTEAFF.

The chain links TRBV11-3 to TRBJ1-1, with D possibly TRBD1 on 5 matching bases. Between the trimmed V and J ends, which lost 5 bases and 1 base, there was a span of 11 bases. The CDR3 is 14 residues long. Germline V gene lookup returns CDR1 SGHNT and CDR2 YENEEA. Here the CDR3 DNA reads TGTGCCAGCAGCGGACATTCAGCGAACACTGAAGCTTTCTTT. Translation: CASSGHSANTEAFF. Looking up the rest from reference TRBV11-3 and TRBJ1-1 gives the full variable domain: EAGVVQSPRYKIIEKKQPVAFWCNPISGHNTLYWYLQNLGQGPELLIRYENEEAVDDSQLPKDRFSAERLKGVDSTLKIQPAELGDSAVYLCASSGHSANTEAFFGQGTRLTVV.

V is TRBV11-1 and J is TRBJ1-1; D may be TRBD1 (5 bases). The germline CDR1 and CDR2 sequences are SGHAT and FQDESV (reference sequence). V was pared by 4 bases and J by 6 bases, with 12 bases between. This CDR3 has 13 amino acids. CDR3 loop: CASSSGRLAEAFF. The CDR3 nucleotides are TGTGCCAGCAGCTCGGGACGGCTCGCTGAAGCTTTCTTT.

The rearrangement uses TRBV7-9 and TRBJ2-1; D remains ambiguous. The CDR3 spans 13 residues. Looked up from germline, CDR1 is SEHNR and CDR2 is FQNEAQ (reference sequence). V was cut by 3 bases and J by 5 bases, with 8 bases left in between. The CDR3 loop reads CASSLTHDNEQFF. The CDR3 coding sequence is TGTGCCAGCAGCTTGACACACGACAATGAGCAGTTCTTC.

The chain employs TRBV6-4 and TRBJ2-3; TRBD2 aligns across 10 bases. Germline CDR1 MRHNA, CDR2 SNTAGT. Unmatched junction bases numbered 3, after V lost 4 bases and J lost 2 bases. This CDR3 region has 15 residues. The CDR3 spells CASSVLAGATDTQYF. DNA for the CDR3: TGTGCCAGCAGTGTCCTAGCGGGGGCCACAGATACGCAGTATTTT.

This clone occurred once. CDR3 sequence: CASSLATAWARGGAFF. The CDR3 DNA reads as TGTGCCAGCAGCTTAGCCACAGCATGGGCCAGGGGGGGAGCTTTCTTT. The chain couples TRBV7-2 to TRBJ1-1; 7 bases map to TRBD1. Germline loops: CDR1 SGHTA, CDR2 FQGNSA. The CDR3 covers 16 residues. Trimming cost V 0 bases and J 10 bases; bases outside gene matches: 14.

The V and J genes are TRBV24-1 and TRBJ1-2; 8 nucleotides match TRBD1. The CDR3 has 15 amino acids. From germline, CDR1 is KGHDR and CDR2 SFDVKD. Losses at the gene ends were 3 bases for V and 2 bases for J; bases not matched to a gene: 4. CDR3 in amino acids: CATSDAGTGNYGYTF. For the CDR3, the DNA is TGTGCCACCAGTGATGCCGGGACAGGAAACTATGGCTACACCTTC.

The chain links TRBV27 to TRBJ1-1, with a weak D call TRBD1 (5 bases). Germline-derived CDR1 and CDR2 are MNHEY and SMNVEV (reference sequence). The CDR3 totals 15 residues. Trimming removed 1 base from V and 5 bases from J, with 14 bases in between. The CDR3 nucleotides are TGTGCCAGCAGTTTATTTCATAGTGGGGGGACTGAAGCTTTCTTT. It specifies CASSLFHSGGTEAFF.

The chain carries TRBV13 and TRBJ2-3, with TRBD2 matching 9 bases. The trim removed 2 bases at V and 0 bases at J, leaving 6 bases unmatched. This CDR3 is built from 17 residues. Germline V gene sequence: CDR1 PRHDT, CDR2 FYEKMQ (reference sequence). The CDR3 region is CASSLRLAGSSTDTQYF. The CDR3 region has the DNA TGTGCCAGCAGCTTAAGGCTAGCGGGATCTAGCACAGATACGCAGTATTTT.

The chain has TRBV18 and TRBJ2-5; D unclear. V was trimmed by 3 bases and J by 5 bases, leaving 10 bases between them. This CDR3 has 13 amino acids. Germline V gives CDR1 KGHSH, CDR2 LQKENI. The CDR3 nucleotides are TGTGCCAGCTCACCGGCCTCCGGGGAGACCCAGTACTTC. Translation gives CASSPASGETQYF.

The V and J genes are TRBV10-3 and TRBJ1-4; D is perhaps TRBD1 (6 bases). CDR1 is ENHRY and CDR2 is SYGVKD in the germline V gene. The CDR3 consists of 13 residues. V lost 6 bases and J 8 bases, leaving 13 bases between the germline ends. The DNA for the CDR3 is TGTGCCATCAGGAACAGGGAGGGGGAAAAACTGTTTTTT. This sequence encodes CAIRNREGEKLFF.

The gene calls are TRBV6-5 and TRBJ1-2; D unresolved. CDR3 length equals 14 residues. Per germline, CDR1 MNHEY and CDR2 SVGAGI. V was clipped by 5 bases and J by 4 bases, with 14 bases between them. DNA for the CDR3: TGTGCCAGCAGTCCCCTGACAAGGGTCTATGGCTACACCTTC. This translates into CASSPLTRVYGYTF.

The chain couples TRBV23-1 to TRBJ1-3; D is possibly TRBD1 (5 bases). TRBV23-1 qualifies as an ORF whose function is uncertain. The CDR3 has 13 residues. V was clipped by 3 bases and J by 3 bases, with 6 bases between them. The CDR3 nucleotides read TGCGCCAGCAGTCAGGGGGTTGGAAACACCATATATTTT. Its protein product is CASSQGVGNTIYF.